This T cell receptor beta chain derives from a study of T cells in localized non-small cell lung cancer. Study results and limitations: Uninvolved adjacent lung showed higher T cell clonality than tumor. Density of T cells in blood, when higher, went with longer overall survival. Adjacent lung tissue had a median around 50 of the top 100 clones found in the tumor.

Clones were sequenced by immunoSEQ multiplex PCR, and TCRdb holds only the in-frame ones, with some missing. The data hold about 70,000 clones, with around 85% observed a single time. The CDR3 has 17 residues. V trimming: 6 bases; J trimming: 1 base; junction bases outside the gene matches: 6. The germline gives CDR1 KGHSH, CDR2 LQKENI. Details on this clone: Antigen specificity is unknown.

This specimen consisted of peripheral blood, obtained before any cancer treatment. The clonotype comes from a male donor at least 60 years old with stage III squamous cell lung carcinoma. The genes are TRBV18 and TRBJ2-3; 14 bases align to TRBD2. CDR3: CASSPRLAGGGTDTQYF. The CDR3 DNA reads as TGTGCCAGCTCTCCGAGACTAGCGGGGGGGGGCACAGATACGCAGTATTTT.